Listed here are 2 T cell receptor beta chains from one sample, sequenced in a study of shared clonotypes between healthy human individuals. Profiling relied on immunoSEQ multiplex PCR, and the TCRdb table lists in-frame clones only, not all of them. The data contain 1,500,000 or so clones, roughly 96% of them singletons. Source material: naive CD4+ T cells sorted from blood. Stated subset: CD45RA+ positively selected. These receptors all stem from a man aged 30 to 45 in good health.

This chain uses TRBV7-8 with TRBJ2-1, with TRBD1 as a possible D gene (5 bases). The CDR3 contains 15 residues. The V end lost 3 bases, the J end lost 7 bases, and 16 bases lay between the germline ends. CDR1 SGHVS and CDR2 FQNEAQ come from the germline V gene. The CDR3: CASSFQGYWGNEQFF. For the CDR3, the DNA is TGTGCCAGCAGCTTTCAGGGTTACTGGGGAAATGAGCAGTTCTTC.

This clone has only one observation. The junction and the germline gene differ at one end; a read error may be behind it. The chain combines TRBV19 with TRBJ1-1; tentative D call: TRBD1 (5 bases). Per germline, CDR1 LNHDA and CDR2 SQIVND (reference sequence). The CDR3 runs to 14 residues. The CDR3: CASIIDRKGTEAFF. The CDR3 DNA is TGTGCCAGTATTATAGACAGAAAGGGGACTGAAGCTTTCTTT.